This T cell receptor (beta chain) stems from a study of blood T cell repertoires in COVID-19 (dated by TCRdb to about 2020). Describing the broader study: Collaborator samples came from the United States, Italy and Spain and covered acute and convalescent phases of COVID-19. The prospective study material was composed of cDNA or gDNA derived from T cells, B-cell-depleted T cells, or PBMCs. Subjects who had been exposed to COVID-19, were actively infected with it, or had recovered from it provided the deeply sampled blood TCRbeta repertoires that made up the dataset. The repertoires were released in a freely available public database meant as a resource for research on the immune response to SARS-CoV-2. Samples came from the ongoing ImmuneRACE study (first 160 participants) plus 1,254 subjects from 6 global collaborators. Sample metadata almost always included a de-identified subject ID, COVID-19 status, age in years and sex. HLA class I and class II types, where available, came from metadata supplied by the sample provider rather than from assay-based typing.

The collaborating institutions used their own protocols to collect whole blood in K2EDTA tubes. For TCRbeta analysis, collaborator samples were shipped as frozen whole blood, as isolated PBMCs, or as DNA extracted from either sample type. TCRbeta CDR3 regions were amplified from genomic DNA using the immunoSEQ Assay, a bias-controlled multiplex PCR. Per the authors' processing: The number of nucleated cells in each sample was estimated from the amplification of reference gene primers within the assay. To quantify the absolute abundance of each unique TCRbeta CDR3 rearrangement, sequence reads were collapsed and filtered. Productive Simpson clonality was computed per sample as the square root of Simpson's diversity index over productive rearrangements. This immuneACCESS table, as held by TCRdb, lists in-frame sequences with V and J called but not all clones. Of the missing ones, under half trace to an unresolved V gene in checked studies; the others have no known cause. From that table come the V and J calls and clone size; the DNA was used to work out D and trimming. The sample table shows about 230,000 clones, and 75% to 90% are seen once. Approximately 30% of the sample comes from the top ten.

The study at large found these results: How much clinical and demographic metadata was included differed by source and by participant, and the metadata was provided uncurated.

Of note for this clone: Its antigen has not been determined. No much larger clonotype is one base removed from it; base qualities were not supplied.

This TCR came from a man aged 35 to 55 with acute or convalescent COVID-19. Sequenced sample: peripheral blood.

DNA sequence: TGCAGCGTTGCCCGCGACTCAACCGGGGAGCTGTTTTTT. Translated, this is CSVARDSTGELFF. Here the chain combines TRBV29-1 and TRBJ2-2, with the D gene not clear enough to name. The CDR3 starts with the cysteine, ends with the phenylalanine, and has 13 residues. Solely the CDR3 DNA is kept, with 39 bases framed from the first base. The junction carries 11 bases between V and J, which are trimmed by 4 bases and 5 bases respectively. The germline V gene sets CDR1 to SQVTM and CDR2 to ANQGSEA.